Presented here are 5 T cell receptor beta chains from one specimen sequenced in a study of shared clonotypes between healthy human individuals. Terminally differentiated effector memory CD45RA+ cells were excluded by CCR7 positive selection of CD45RO-negative cells. Some clones are missing from TCRdb's copy, which holds only in-frame ones; the method was immunoSEQ multiplex PCR. The sample holds about 2.1 million clones, roughly 93% seen once. Sequencing input: naive CD8+ T cells from PBMCs. The receptors were gathered from a man aged 18 to 30 in good health. Some clones in this sample may be carry-over from other donors' samples.

CDR3 nucleotide sequence: TGTGCCAGCAGTTTAGGGGAGATCAGCTCCTACGAGCAGTACTTC. It specifies CASSLGEISSYEQYF. The chain employs TRBV27 and TRBJ2-7; D may be TRBD2 (5 bases). Per the germline V gene, CDR1 is MNHEY and CDR2 is SMNVEV (reference sequence). V shed 2 bases and J shed 0 bases, with 11 bases lying between them. This CDR3 has 15 residues.

The rearrangement links TRBV27 to TRBJ2-7; the D gene is possibly TRBD1 (5 bases). Germline V gene lookup returns CDR1 MNHEY and CDR2 SMNVEV (reference sequence). The V and J ends lost 4 bases and 0 bases respectively, with 10 bases between them. The CDR3 sequence is 14 residues long. CDR3 nucleotide sequence: TGTGCCAGCAGTTCCGACAGACTCTCCTACGAGCAGTACTTC. It encodes CASSSDRLSYEQYF.

The V and J genes are TRBV27 and TRBJ2-7; tentatively, D is TRBD2 (6 bases). This CDR3 comprises 14 residues. Per the germline V gene, CDR1 is MNHEY and CDR2 is SMNVEV (reference sequence). Trimming cost V 3 bases and J 3 bases, with 12 bases left between them. For the CDR3, the DNA is TGTGCCAGCAGTTTTGGAGGGATTATCTACGAGCAGTACTTC. Translating gives CASSFGGIIYEQYF.

The V call is TRBV9, the J call TRBJ1-4; 7 nucleotides match TRBD1. V shed 3 bases and J 6 bases; nucleotides not matched to a gene: 8. The germline V gene encodes CDR1 SGDLS and CDR2 YYNGEE. The CDR3 covers 15 residues. The CDR3 sequence: CASSGRQGGYEKLFF. In DNA, the CDR3 is TGTGCCAGCAGCGGCCGACAGGGAGGGTATGAAAAACTGTTTTTT.

This rearrangement joins TRBV7-3 to TRBJ2-7; 7 positions match TRBD2. Trimming took 2 bases from V and 1 from J; bases not matched to a gene: 5. The CDR3 is 15 residues long. Germline V gives CDR1 SGHTA, CDR2 FQGTGA. As DNA, the CDR3 is TGTGCCAGCAGCTTACGGCTAGCGGAGTCCTACGAGCAGTACTTC. This translates into CASSLRLAESYEQYF.